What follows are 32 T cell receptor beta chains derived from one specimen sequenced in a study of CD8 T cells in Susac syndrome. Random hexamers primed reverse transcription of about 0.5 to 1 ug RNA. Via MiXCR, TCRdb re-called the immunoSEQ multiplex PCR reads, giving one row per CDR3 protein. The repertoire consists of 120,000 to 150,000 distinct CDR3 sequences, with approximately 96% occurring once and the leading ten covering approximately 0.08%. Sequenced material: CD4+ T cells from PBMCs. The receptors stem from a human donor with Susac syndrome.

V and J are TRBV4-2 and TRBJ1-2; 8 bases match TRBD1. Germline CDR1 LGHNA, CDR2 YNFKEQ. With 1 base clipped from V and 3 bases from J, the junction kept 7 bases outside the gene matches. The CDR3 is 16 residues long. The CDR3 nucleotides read TGTGCCAGCAGCCAAGGTCTCGTGACAGGGGACTATGGCTACACCTTC. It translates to CASSQGLVTGDYGYTF.

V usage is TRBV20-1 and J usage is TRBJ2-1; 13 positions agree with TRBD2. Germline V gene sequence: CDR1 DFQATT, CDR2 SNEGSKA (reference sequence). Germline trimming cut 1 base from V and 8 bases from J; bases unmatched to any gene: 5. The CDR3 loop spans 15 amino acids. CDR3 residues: CSARGTSGGGDEQFF. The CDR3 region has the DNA TGCAGTGCTAGAGGGACTAGCGGGGGCGGGGATGAGCAGTTCTTC.

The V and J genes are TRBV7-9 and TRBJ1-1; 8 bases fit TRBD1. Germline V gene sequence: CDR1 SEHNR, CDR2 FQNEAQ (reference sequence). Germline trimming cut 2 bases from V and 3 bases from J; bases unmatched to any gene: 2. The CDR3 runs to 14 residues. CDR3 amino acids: CASSLQGAHTEAFF. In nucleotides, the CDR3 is TGTGCCAGCAGCTTACAGGGGGCGCACACTGAAGCTTTCTTT.

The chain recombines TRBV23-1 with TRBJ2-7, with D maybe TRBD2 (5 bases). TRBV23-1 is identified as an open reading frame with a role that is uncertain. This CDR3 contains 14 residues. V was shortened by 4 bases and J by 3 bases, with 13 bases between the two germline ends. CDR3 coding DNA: TGCGCCAGCAGTCTCACCGGGAAACTCTACGAGCAGTACTTC. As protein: CASSLTGKLYEQYF.

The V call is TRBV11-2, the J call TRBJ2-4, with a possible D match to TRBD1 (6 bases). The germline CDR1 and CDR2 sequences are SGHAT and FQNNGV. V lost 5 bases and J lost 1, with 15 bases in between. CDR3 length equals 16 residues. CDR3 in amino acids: CASSTINQGAKNIQYF. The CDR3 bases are TGTGCCAGCAGCACAATTAACCAGGGGGCCAAAAACATTCAGTACTTC.

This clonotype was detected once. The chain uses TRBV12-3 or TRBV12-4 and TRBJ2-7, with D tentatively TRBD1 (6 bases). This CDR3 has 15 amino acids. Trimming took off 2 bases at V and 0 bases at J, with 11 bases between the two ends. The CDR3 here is CASSLRQGTSYEQYF. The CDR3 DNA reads TGTGCCAGCAGTTTACGGCAGGGGACCTCCTACGAGCAGTACTTC.

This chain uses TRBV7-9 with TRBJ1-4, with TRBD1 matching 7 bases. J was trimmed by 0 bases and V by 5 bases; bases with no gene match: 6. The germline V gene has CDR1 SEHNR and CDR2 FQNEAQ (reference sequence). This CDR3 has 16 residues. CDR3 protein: CASSRGTVATNEKLFF. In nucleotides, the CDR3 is TGTGCCAGCAGCCGAGGGACAGTTGCAACTAATGAAAAACTGTTTTTT.

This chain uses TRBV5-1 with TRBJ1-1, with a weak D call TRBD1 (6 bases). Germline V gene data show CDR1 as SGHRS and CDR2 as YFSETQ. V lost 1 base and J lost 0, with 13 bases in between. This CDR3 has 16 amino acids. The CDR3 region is CASSLNPDRMNTEAFF. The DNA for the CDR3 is TGCGCCAGCAGCTTGAACCCGGACAGAATGAACACTGAAGCTTTCTTT. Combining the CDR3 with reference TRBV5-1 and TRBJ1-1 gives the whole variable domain KAGVTQTPRYLIKTRGQQVTLSCSPISGHRSVSWYQQTPGQGLQFLFEYFSETQRNKGNFPGRFSGRQFSNSRSEMNVSTLELGDSALYLCASSLNPDRMNTEAFFGQGTRLTVV.

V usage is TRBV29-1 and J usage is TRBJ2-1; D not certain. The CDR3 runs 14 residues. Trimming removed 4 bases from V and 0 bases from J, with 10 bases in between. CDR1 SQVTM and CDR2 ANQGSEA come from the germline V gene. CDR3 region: CSVGQQSSYNEQFF. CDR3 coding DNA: TGCAGCGTTGGGCAGCAGAGCTCCTACAATGAGCAGTTCTTC.

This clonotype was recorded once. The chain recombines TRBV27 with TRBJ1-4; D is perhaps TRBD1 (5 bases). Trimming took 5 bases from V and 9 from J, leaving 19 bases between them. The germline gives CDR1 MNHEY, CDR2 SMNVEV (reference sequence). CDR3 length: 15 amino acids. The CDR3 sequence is CASSLTGAGMKKLFF. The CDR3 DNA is TGTGCCAGCAGTCTTACTGGGGCAGGGATGAAAAAACTGTTTTTT.

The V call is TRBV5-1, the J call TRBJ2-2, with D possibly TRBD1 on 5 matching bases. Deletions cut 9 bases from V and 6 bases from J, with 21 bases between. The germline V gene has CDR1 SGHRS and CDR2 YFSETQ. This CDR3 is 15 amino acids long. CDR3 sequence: CATGIGALESGELFF. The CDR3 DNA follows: TGCGCCACCGGTATTGGGGCACTTGAATCCGGGGAGCTGTTTTTT.

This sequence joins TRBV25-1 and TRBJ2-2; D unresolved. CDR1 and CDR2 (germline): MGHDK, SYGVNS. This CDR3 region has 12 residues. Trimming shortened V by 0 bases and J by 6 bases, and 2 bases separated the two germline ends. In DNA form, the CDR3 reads TGTGCCAGCAGTGAATATTCCGGGGAGCTGTTTTTT. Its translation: CASSEYSGELFF.

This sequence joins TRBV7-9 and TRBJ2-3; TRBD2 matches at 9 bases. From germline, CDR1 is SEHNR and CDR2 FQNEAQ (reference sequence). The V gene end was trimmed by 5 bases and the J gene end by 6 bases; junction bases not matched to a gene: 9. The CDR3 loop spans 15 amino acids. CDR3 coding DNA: TGTGCCAGCAGCAAACTTAGCGGGAGTTCGGATACGCAGTATTTT. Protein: CASSKLSGSSDTQYF.

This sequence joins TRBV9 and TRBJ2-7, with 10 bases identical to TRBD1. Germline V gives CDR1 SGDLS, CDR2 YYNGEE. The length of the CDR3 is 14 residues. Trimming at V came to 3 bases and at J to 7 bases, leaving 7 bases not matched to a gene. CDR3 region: CASSARTGGGEQYF. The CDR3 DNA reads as TGTGCCAGCAGCGCTCGGACAGGGGGAGGGGAGCAGTACTTC.

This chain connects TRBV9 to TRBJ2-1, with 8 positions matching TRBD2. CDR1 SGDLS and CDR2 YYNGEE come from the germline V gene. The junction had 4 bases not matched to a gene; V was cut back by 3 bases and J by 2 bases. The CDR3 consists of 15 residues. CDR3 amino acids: CASSDRLAPYNEQFF. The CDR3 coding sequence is TGTGCCAGCAGCGACCGACTAGCGCCCTACAATGAGCAGTTCTTC.

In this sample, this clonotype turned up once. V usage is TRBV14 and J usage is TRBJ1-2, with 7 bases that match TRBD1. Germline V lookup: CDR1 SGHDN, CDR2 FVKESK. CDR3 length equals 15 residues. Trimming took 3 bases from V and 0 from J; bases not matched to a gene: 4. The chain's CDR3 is CASSHGQDTNYGYTF. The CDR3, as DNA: TGTGCCAGCAGCCACGGACAGGACACTAACTATGGCTACACCTTC.

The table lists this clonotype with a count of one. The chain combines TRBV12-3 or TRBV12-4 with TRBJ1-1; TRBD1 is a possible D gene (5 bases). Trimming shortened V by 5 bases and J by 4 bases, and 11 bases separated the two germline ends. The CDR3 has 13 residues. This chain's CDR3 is CASSPHGGTEAFF. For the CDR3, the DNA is TGTGCCAGCAGTCCCCACGGGGGCACTGAAGCTTTCTTT.

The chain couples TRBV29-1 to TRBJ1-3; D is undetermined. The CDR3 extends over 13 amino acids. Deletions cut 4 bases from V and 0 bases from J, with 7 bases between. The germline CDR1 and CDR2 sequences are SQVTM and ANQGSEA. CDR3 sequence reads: CSVASASGNTIYF. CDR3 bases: TGCAGCGTTGCAAGCGCCTCTGGAAACACCATATATTTT.

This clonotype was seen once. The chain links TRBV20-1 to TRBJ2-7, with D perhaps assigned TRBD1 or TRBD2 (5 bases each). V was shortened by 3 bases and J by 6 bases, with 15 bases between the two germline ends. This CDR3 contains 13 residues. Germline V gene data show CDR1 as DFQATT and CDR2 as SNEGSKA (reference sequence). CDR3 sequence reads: CSASRDRGPEQYF. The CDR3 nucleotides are TGCAGTGCTAGCCGGGACCGAGGCCCCGAGCAGTACTTC.

CDR3 nucleotide sequence: TGCAGTGCACGGGGGAGGGCCTACTCCGAGCAGTACTTC. Translating it yields CSARGRAYSEQYF. This chain links TRBV20-1 with TRBJ2-7, with TRBD2 matching over 7 bases. Germline V gene data show CDR1 as DFQATT and CDR2 as SNEGSKA (reference sequence). The CDR3 covers 13 residues. After removal of 6 bases from V and 6 bases from J, the junction contained 11 bases not matched to a gene.

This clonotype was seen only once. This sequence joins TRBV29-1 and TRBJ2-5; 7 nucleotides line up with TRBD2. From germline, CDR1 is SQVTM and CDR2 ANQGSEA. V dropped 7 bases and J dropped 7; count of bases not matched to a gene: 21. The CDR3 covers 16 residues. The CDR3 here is CSATPIIAGAVGTQYF. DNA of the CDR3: TGCAGCGCCACACCGATTATAGCGGGCGCGGTGGGGACCCAGTACTTC.

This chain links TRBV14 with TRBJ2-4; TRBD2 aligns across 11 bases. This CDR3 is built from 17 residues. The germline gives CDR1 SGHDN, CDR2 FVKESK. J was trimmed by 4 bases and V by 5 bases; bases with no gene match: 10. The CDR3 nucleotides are TGTGCCAGCAGCACCGCCGGGACTAGCGGATCTAAAAACATTCAGTACTTC. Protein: CASSTAGTSGSKNIQYF. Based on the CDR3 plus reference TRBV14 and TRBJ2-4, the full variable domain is EAGVTQFPSHSVIEKGQTVTLRCDPISGHDNLYWYRRVMGKEIKFLLHFVKESKQDESGMPNNRFLAERTGGTYSTLKVQPAELEDSGVYFCASSTAGTSGSKNIQYFGAGTRLSVL.

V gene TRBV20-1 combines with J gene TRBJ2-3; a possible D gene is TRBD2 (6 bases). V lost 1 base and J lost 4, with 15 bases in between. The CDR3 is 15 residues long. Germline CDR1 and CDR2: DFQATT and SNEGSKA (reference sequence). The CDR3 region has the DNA TGCAGTGCTAGAGGACTAGAAAGGGGCTCAGATACGCAGTATTTT. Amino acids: CSARGLERGSDTQYF.

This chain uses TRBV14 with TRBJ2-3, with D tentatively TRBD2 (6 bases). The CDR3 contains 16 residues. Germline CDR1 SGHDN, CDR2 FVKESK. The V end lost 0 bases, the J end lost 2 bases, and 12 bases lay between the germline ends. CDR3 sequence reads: CASSQEWPGDTDTQYF. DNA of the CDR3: TGTGCCAGCAGCCAAGAGTGGCCGGGGGACACAGATACGCAGTATTTT.

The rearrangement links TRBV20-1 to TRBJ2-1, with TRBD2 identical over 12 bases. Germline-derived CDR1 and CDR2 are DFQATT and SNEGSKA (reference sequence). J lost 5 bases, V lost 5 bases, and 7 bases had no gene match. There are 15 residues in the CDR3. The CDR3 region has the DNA TGCAGTGCTGCAACTAGCGGGAGGACACACAATGAGCAGTTCTTC. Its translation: CSAATSGRTHNEQFF.

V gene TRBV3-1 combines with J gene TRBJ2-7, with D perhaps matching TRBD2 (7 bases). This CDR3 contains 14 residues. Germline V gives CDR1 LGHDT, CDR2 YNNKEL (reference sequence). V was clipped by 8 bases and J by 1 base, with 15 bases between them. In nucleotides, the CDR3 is TGTGCCAGCGGCGGACTAGGGGGATCCTACGAGCAGTACTTC. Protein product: CASGGLGGSYEQYF.

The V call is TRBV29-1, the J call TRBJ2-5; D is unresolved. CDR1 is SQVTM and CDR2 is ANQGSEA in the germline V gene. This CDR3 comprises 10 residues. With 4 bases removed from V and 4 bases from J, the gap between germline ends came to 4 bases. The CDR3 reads CSVVGETQYF. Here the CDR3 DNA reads TGCAGCGTTGTTGGAGAGACCCAGTACTTC.

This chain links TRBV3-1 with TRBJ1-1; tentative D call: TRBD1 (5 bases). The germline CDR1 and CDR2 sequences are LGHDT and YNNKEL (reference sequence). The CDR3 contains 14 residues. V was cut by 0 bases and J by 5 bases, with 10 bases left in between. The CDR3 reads CASSQDRASTEAFF. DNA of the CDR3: TGTGCCAGCAGCCAAGACAGGGCCTCGACTGAAGCTTTCTTT.

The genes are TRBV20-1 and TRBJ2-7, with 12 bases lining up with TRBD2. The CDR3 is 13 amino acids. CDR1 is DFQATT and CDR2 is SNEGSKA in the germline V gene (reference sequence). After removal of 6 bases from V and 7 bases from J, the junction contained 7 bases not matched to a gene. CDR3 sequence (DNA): TGCAGTGCCGCGACTAGCGGGGGCCGGGAGCAGTACTTC. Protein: CSAATSGGREQYF.

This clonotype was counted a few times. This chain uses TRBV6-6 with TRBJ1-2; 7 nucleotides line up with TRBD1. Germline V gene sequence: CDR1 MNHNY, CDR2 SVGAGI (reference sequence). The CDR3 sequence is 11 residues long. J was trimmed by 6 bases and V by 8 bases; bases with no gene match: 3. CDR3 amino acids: CASSGGNGYTF. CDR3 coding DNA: TGTGCCAGCTCAGGGGGAAATGGCTACACCTTC.

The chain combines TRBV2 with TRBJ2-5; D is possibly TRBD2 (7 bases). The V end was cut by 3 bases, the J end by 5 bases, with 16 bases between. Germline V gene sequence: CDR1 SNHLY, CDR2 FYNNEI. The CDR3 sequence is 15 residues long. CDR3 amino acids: CASSDEGGPQETQYF. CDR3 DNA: TGTGCCAGCAGTGATGAGGGGGGGCCTCAGGAGACCCAGTACTTC. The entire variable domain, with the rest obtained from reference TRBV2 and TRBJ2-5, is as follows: EPEVTQTPSHQVTQMGQEVILRCVPISNHLYFYWYRQILGQKVEFLVSFYNNEISEKSEIFDDQFSVERPDGSNFTLKIRSTKLEDSAMYFCASSDEGGPQETQYFGPGTRLLVL.

This chain's CDR3 is CASRLANEQFF. The CDR3 DNA is TGTGCCAGCAGGCTCGCGAATGAGCAGTTCTTC. This chain uses TRBV6-5 with TRBJ2-1, with D unclear. Between the trimmed V and J ends, which lost 6 bases and 7 bases, there was a span of 7 bases. CDR3 length equals 11 residues. Germline-derived CDR1 and CDR2 are MNHEY and SVGAGI.